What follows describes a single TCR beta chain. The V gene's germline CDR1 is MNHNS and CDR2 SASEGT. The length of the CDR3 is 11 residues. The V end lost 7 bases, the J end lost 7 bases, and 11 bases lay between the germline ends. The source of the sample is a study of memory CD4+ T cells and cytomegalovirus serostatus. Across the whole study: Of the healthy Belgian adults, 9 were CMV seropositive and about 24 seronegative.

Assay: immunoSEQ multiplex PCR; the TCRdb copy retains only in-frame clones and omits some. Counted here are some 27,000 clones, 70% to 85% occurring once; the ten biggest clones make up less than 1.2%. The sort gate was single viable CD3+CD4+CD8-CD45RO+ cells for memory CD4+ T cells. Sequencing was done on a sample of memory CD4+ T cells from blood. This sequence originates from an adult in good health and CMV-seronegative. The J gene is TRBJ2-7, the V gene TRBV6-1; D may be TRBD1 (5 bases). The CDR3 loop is CASTWGGEQYF. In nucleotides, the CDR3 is TGTGCCAGCACATGGGGCGGAGAGCAGTACTTC.